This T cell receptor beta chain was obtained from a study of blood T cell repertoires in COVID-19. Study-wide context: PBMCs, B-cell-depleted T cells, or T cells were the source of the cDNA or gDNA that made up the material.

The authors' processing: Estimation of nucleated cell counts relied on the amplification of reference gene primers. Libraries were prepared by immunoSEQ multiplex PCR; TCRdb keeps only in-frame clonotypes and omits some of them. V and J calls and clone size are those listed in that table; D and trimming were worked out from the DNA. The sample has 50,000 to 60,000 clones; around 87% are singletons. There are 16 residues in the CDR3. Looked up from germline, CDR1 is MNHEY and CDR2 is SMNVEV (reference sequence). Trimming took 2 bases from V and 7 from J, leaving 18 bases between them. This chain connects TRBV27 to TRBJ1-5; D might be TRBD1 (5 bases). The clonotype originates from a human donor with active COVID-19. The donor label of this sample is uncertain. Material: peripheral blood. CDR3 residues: CASSLGGGRGRQPQHF. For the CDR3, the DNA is TGTGCCAGCAGTTTAGGGGGTGGGAGGGGTAGGCAGCCCCAGCATTTT.